This T cell receptor beta chain derives from a study of T cell repertoires in cytomegalovirus infection. Study summary: Both a matching HLA type and CMV infection were indicated by public TCR beta signatures.

This clonotype has at least ten counts. Antigen unknown. General study points: The study identified carriers of CMV plus the relevant HLA from cumulative public TCR beta family frequency. The response measured ex vivo was dominated by TCR beta clonotypes (HLA-C-restricted and CMV-specific).

The CDR3 spans 15 residues. Per the germline V gene, CDR1 is MNHNS and CDR2 is SASEGT. Trimming took 8 bases from V and 1 from J, leaving 17 bases between them. TCRdb fed the reads into MiXCR, producing one record per CDR3 protein. This sample has about 300,000 distinct CDR3 sequences, with approximately 10% found just once. V and J are TRBV6-1 and TRBJ1-1; the D is unclear. Sequencing was done on a sample of PBMCs. The TCR comes from a human donor in good health (CMV status not recorded). Some clones in this sample may be carry-over from other donors' samples. CDR3 amino acids: CASWGGSLPNTEAFF. CDR3 in DNA: TGTGCCAGCTGGGGAGGGAGCCTTCCGAACACTGAAGCTTTCTTT.